Reported below is one T cell receptor (beta chain). Its matching antigen is unknown. Oncomine TCR Beta short-read sequencing was applied to DNA from cultured CD4+ T cells. Cultures of CD4+ T cells served as the source for extracting genomic DNA. TCRdb redid the calling of the PCR reads with MiXCR, one entry per CDR3 protein. The repertoire consists of about 15,000 distinct CDR3 sequences, with 40% to 65% occurring once and the leading ten covering 10%. The sample is drawn from a study of vaccination and CD4 T cells after COVID-19. Study-level information: Cellular stimulation was performed using overlapping spike peptides derived from SARS-CoV-2, HCoV-NL63, HCoV-OC43 and HCoV-229E.

Treatment indicated: roughly 10-day PBMC culture with coronavirus spike peptide pools or control peptides (ViraFEST assay). PCR positivity dates ran from March to December 2020, preceding US Alpha, Beta and Delta variants. The V and J ends lost 4 bases and 0 bases respectively, with 10 bases between them. This CDR3 has 15 amino acids. CDR1 is SGHTA, CDR2 FQGTGA, per germline. The source of this sequence is a human donor who had recovered from COVID-19. This sample comprised CD4+ T cells from blood, cultured in vitro, obtained before SARS-CoV-2 vaccination. This sequence joins TRBV7-3 and TRBJ2-1; tentative D call: TRBD2 (5 bases). Written as DNA, the CDR3 is TGTGCCAGCAGCTCCGGACTGGTCTCCTACAATGAGCAGTTCTTC. Protein sequence: CASSSGLVSYNEQFF. Filled out from reference TRBV7-3 and TRBJ2-1, the complete variable domain reads GAGVSQTPSNKVTEKGKYVELRCDPISGHTALYWYRQSLGQGPEFLIYFQGTGAADDSGLPNDRFFAVRPEGSVSTLKIQRTERGDSAVYLCASSSGLVSYNEQFFGPGTRLTVL.